The sequence of this TCR beta chain was determined in a study of shared clonotypes between healthy human individuals. Germline V lookup: CDR1 SGHRS, CDR2 YFSETQ. The CDR3 runs to 15 residues. The V gene end was trimmed by 4 bases and the J gene end by 2 bases; junction bases not matched to a gene: 6. The protocol was immunoSEQ multiplex PCR, while the TCRdb copy is restricted to in-frame clones and leaves out a portion. Of hundreds of thousands of clones in the sample, around 87% were seen once. Sequenced material: memory CD8+ T cells sorted from blood. Subset reported: CD45RO+ cells pooled with CCR7-negative TemRA cells. The chain is built from TRBV5-1 and TRBJ2-7; TRBD2 matches at 10 bases. The TCR sequence derives from a man aged 18 to 29 in good health. The CDR3 DNA reads TGCGCCAGCAGCCCGGGGACTAGCGTCACCTACGAGCAGTACTTC. Amino acid sequence: CASSPGTSVTYEQYF.